This entry lists 4 T cell receptor beta chains sequenced from one sample in a study of radiation and T cells in renal cell carcinoma. Using immunoSEQ multiplex PCR, the repertoire was profiled, and TCRdb retains in-frame clones only, with some absent. The sample gives approximately 94,000 clones, roughly four fifths of which show up once; around 5.8% is in the top ten. Sample time point: baseline pretreatment blood. Treatment reported: 15 Gy SBRT to primary tumor, nephrectomy 4 weeks later. The sample was blood, taken from a patient whose treatment included radiotherapy and nephrectomy. Source of these receptors: a man aged 60-69 years with renal cell carcinoma.

The DNA for the CDR3 is TGTGCCAGCAGCGTAGGGGCGGGAGAGGGGGTTACGCAGTATTTT. Amino acids: CASSVGAGEGVTQYF. V is TRBV9 and J is TRBJ2-3, with D perhaps matching TRBD2 (7 bases). The CDR3 is 15 residues long. Trimming took off 0 bases at V and 8 bases at J, with 16 bases between the two ends. Germline CDR1 and CDR2: SGDLS and YYNGEE.

This sequence joins TRBV6-6 and TRBJ1-2; 7 nucleotides line up with TRBD1. CDR3 length: 15 residues. V lost 6 bases to trimming and J lost 4 bases; unmatched junction nucleotides: 11. Germline-derived CDR1 and CDR2 are MNHNY and SVGAGI (reference sequence). The CDR3 sequence: CASRGTAPRFYGYTF. DNA of the CDR3: TGTGCCAGCAGAGGGACAGCCCCTAGATTCTATGGCTACACCTTC.

The rearrangement uses TRBV7-8 and TRBJ2-1, with 8 bases matching TRBD2. Losses at the gene ends were 2 bases for V and 6 bases for J; bases not matched to a gene: 24. The CDR3 spans 21 residues. CDR1 is SGHVS and CDR2 is FQNEAQ in the germline V gene. DNA for the CDR3: TGTGCCAGCAGCTTAAGCCTAGCGGGCCCCGCCGGGCCCCAGAGGGCCAATGAGCAGTTCTTC. This sequence encodes CASSLSLAGPAGPQRANEQFF.

V and J are TRBV7-3 and TRBJ2-5; 7 bases agree with TRBD1. Per the germline V gene, CDR1 is SGHTA and CDR2 is FQGTGA. The CDR3 runs 14 residues. V gave up 6 bases and J gave up 2 bases; unmatched junction bases: 6. CDR3 coding DNA: TGTGCCAGCAGTCCTACAGGGGCACAAGAGACCCAGTACTTC. Protein: CASSPTGAQETQYF.